Included here is one T cell receptor beta chain sequence, with context. The data are from a study of control samples from healthy donors and cancer patients. The CDR3 spans 17 residues. The germline V gene encodes CDR1 LGHDT and CDR2 YNNKEL (reference sequence). V trimming: 0 bases; J trimming: 12 bases; junction bases outside the gene matches: 13. Measured with immunoSEQ multiplex PCR; TCRdb has only the in-frame clones, and not every one. This table holds 85,000 to 110,000 clones, roughly 90% found once. The V and J genes are TRBV3-1 (or the pseudogene TRBV3-2) and TRBJ2-1; 11 bases are shared with TRBD2. The TCR sequence derives from a man aged 60 to 69 with lung cancer. The sequenced material came from PBMCs. This CDR3 is CASSQDRSSGGPSGQFF. CDR3 in DNA: TGTGCCAGCAGCCAAGATCGGTCTAGCGGGGGGCCCTCAGGGCAGTTCTTC.